The sequence of this T cell receptor beta chain was determined in a study of T cell changes during pregnancy in multiple sclerosis. The protocol was immunoSEQ multiplex PCR, while the TCRdb copy is restricted to in-frame clones and leaves out a portion. The sample lists 70,000 or so clones, roughly 90% occurring once. The sequence derives from a female donor with multiple sclerosis, enrolled in a pregnancy study. Sequencing was performed on peripheral blood, taken in the third trimester of pregnancy.

The CDR3 coding sequence is TGTGCCAGCAGTTTAAATACAGACACCGGGGAGCTGTTTTTT. Translation: CASSLNTDTGELFF. The genes are TRBV27 and TRBJ2-2; D gene uncertain. This CDR3 contains 14 residues. Germline values: CDR1 MNHEY, CDR2 SMNVEV (reference sequence). V was pared by 2 bases and J by 3 bases, with 7 bases between.